The sequence of this T cell receptor (beta chain) was determined in a study of beta chain features in type 1 diabetes. This clone was recorded a few times. Antigen specificity is unknown. Sequenced material consisted of expressed TCRB transcripts (all of the isolated RNA was reverse transcribed). The method was immunoSEQ multiplex PCR; TCRdb's version includes in-frame clones alone and lacks a portion of them. The sample comprises 200,000 to 250,000 clones, roughly 17% of which are singletons, and roughly 0.08% rests with the top ten. The CDR3 length is 15 residues. V lost 3 bases to trimming and J lost 4 bases; unmatched junction nucleotides: 8. Germline V gene data show CDR1 as SGHVS and CDR2 as FNYEAQ. Sorting of CD4+ naive, central memory, regulatory and stem cell-like memory cells was performed via CD45RO/CCR7/CD25/CD127/CD95/CD27. Study-wide results and caveats: Cells that show high TCR expression could be over-represented by cDNA sequencing. Patients with Type 1 diabetes showed moderately but significantly shorter TCRB CDR3s in all four CD4+ subsets.

The TCR originated in a young man with type 1 diabetes. The chain recombines TRBV7-6 with TRBJ2-5, with TRBD2 matching over 7 bases. The sequencing sample was made of naive CD4+ T cells from blood. CDR3 sequence reads: CASSFTSVRGETQYF. DNA for the CDR3: TGTGCCAGCAGCTTCACTAGCGTCCGAGGAGAGACCCAGTACTTC.